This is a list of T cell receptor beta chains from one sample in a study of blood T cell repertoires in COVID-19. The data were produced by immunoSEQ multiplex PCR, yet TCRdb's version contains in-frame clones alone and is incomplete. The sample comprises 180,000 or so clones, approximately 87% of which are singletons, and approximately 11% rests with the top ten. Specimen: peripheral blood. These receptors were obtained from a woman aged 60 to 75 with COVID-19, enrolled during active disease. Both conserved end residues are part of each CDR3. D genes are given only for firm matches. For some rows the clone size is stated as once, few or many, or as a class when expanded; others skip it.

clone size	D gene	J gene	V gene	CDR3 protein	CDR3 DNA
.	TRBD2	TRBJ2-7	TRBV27	CASSSAGGASEQYF	TGTGCCAGCAGTTCAGCGGGAGGTGCTTCGGAGCAGTACTTC
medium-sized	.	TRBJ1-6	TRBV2	CASMLGLSSRRHNSPLHF	TGTGCCAGCATGCTGGGACTCTCCTCCCGGAGGCATAATTCACCCCTCCACTTT
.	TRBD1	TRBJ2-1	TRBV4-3	CASSQGAGTGFNEQFF	TGCGCCAGCAGCCAAGGTGCGGGGACAGGGTTCAATGAGCAGTTCTTC
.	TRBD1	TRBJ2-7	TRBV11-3	CASSLGTGVYEQYF	TGTGCCAGCAGCTTGGGGACAGGGGTTTACGAGCAGTACTTC
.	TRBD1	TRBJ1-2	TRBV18	CASSPRTGSNYGYTF	TGTGCCAGCTCACCAAGGACAGGGTCTAACTATGGCTACACCTTC
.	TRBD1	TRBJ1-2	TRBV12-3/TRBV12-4	CASSQTGGYGYTF	TGTGCCAGCAGTCAGACAGGGGGATATGGCTACACCTTC
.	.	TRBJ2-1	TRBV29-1	CSASQGRDEQFF	TGCAGCGCCTCACAGGGTAGAGATGAGCAGTTCTTC
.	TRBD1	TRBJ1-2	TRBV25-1	CASRRTGVYGYTF	TGTGCCAGCAGAAGAACAGGGGTCTATGGCTACACCTTC
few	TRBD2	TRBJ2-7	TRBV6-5	CASSFFSGSTYEQYF	TGTGCCAGCAGTTTCTTTAGCGGGAGTACCTACGAGCAGTACTTC
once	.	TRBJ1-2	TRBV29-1	CSVEDRVNRDTAYGYTF	TGCAGCGTTGAAGATCGGGTAAACCGGGACACGGCCTATGGCTACACCTTC
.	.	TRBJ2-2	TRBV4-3	CASSQDPGTSNTGELFF	TGCGCCAGCAGCCAAGACCCCGGGACATCGAACACCGGGGAGCTGTTTTTT
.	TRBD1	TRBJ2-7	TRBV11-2	CASSFGTGGWGEQYF	TGTGCCAGCAGCTTCGGGACAGGGGGCTGGGGGGAGCAGTACTTC
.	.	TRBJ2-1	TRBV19	CASSIAATREAYNEQFF	TGTGCCAGTAGTATCGCGGCGACTAGGGAGGCCTACAATGAGCAGTTCTTC
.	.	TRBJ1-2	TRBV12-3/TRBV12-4	CASSPGQVYGYTF	TGTGCCAGCAGCCCGGGACAAGTCTATGGCTACACCTTC
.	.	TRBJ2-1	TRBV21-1	CASSSSGKYNEQFF	TGTGCCAGCAGTTCTAGCGGGAAATACAATGAGCAGTTCTTC
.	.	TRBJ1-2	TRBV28	CASSPLAGADYGYTF	TGTGCCAGCAGTCCACTGGCAGGGGCTGACTATGGCTACACCTTC
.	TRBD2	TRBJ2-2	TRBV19	CASSPQRGLGRGGELFF	TGTGCCAGTAGTCCTCAAAGAGGACTAGGGAGGGGCGGGGAGCTGTTTTTT
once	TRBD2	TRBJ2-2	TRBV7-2	CASSRATSVSGELFF	TGTGCCAGCAGCAGAGCCACTAGCGTGAGCGGGGAGCTGTTTTTT
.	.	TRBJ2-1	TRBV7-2	CASSLDRPNEQFF	TGTGCCAGCAGCCTAGACAGGCCCAATGAGCAGTTCTTC
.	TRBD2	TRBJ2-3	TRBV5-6	CASSPGLADTDTQYF	TGTGCCAGCAGCCCCGGACTAGCGGACACAGATACGCAGTATTTT
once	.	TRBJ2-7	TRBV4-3	CASSQGGGNEQYF	TGCGCCAGCAGCCAAGGCGGAGGGAACGAGCAGTACTTC
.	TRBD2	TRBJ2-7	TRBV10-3	CAISDLRESYEQYF	TGTGCCATCAGTGATTTGCGGGAGTCCTACGAGCAGTACTTC
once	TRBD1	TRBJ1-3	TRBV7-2	CASSWTGPRSGNTIYF	TGTGCCAGCAGCTGGACAGGCCCTCGCTCTGGAAACACCATATATTTT
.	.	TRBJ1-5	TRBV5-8	CASSFLRQPQHF	TGTGCCAGCAGCTTCCTACGACAGCCCCAGCATTTT
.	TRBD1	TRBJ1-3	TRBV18	CASSPGQGEANTIYF	TGTGCCAGCTCACCGGGACAGGGAGAAGCGAACACCATATATTTT
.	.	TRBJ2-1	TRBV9	CASSVGERSSYNEQFF	TGTGCCAGCAGCGTAGGGGAGAGAAGCTCCTACAATGAGCAGTTCTTC
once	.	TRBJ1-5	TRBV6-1	CASSVDNNQPQHF	TGTGCCAGCAGTGTCGACAACAATCAGCCCCAGCATTTT
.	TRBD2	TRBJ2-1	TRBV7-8	CASSFLAGLSYNEQFF	TGTGCCAGCAGCTTTTTAGCGGGTCTCTCCTACAATGAGCAGTTCTTC